This T cell receptor beta chain was sequenced in a study of monozygotic twins with inflammatory bowel disease. The CDR3 loop spans 14 amino acids. Germline lookup yields CDR1 MNHEY and CDR2 SVGAGI. Using the 5' RACE reads, TCRdb records one entry per CDR3 protein without DNA. Its table lists over 110,000 distinct CDR3 sequences. The chain has TRBV6-5 and TRBJ1-1. The receptor was isolated from a human donor with ulcerative colitis or Crohn's disease, or a healthy co-twin of an affected twin (not recorded which). Input material: blood. Here the CDR3 reads CASSSPPILREAFF.